The rows below give T cell receptor beta chains drawn from one sample of a study of blood T cell repertoires in COVID-19. Repertoires were generated with immunoSEQ multiplex PCR, while TCRdb's copy carries only in-frame clones and drops some. The sample lists approximately 180,000 clones; 87% were seen once. Sequencing was carried out using peripheral blood. The receptors stem from a man aged 55-75 years with active or convalescent COVID-19. CDR3s include the opening cysteine and the closing phenylalanine or tryptophan. The D gene is left open where the match is weak. Size values are once, few and many counts, or a class for expanded clones, and some rows have none.

V: TRBV21-1
size: -
D: -
J: TRBJ1-5
length: 20
CDR3: CASSKWRDRVLPNSNQPQHF
DNA: TGTGCCAGCAGCAAATGGAGGGACAGGGTCCTACCGAATAGCAATCAGCCCCAGCATTTT

V: TRBV6-5
size: -
D: -
J: TRBJ1-1
length: 15
CDR3: CASSYSPQKNTEAFF
DNA: TGTGCCAGCAGTTACTCCCCACAGAAGAACACTGAAGCTTTCTTT

V: TRBV3-1/TRBV3-2
size: few
D: -
J: TRBJ1-6
length: 17
CDR3: CASSPDRRSSYNSPLHF
DNA: TGTGCCAGCAGCCCAGACAGAAGAAGCTCCTATAATTCACCCCTCCACTTT

V: TRBV29-1
size: -
D: -
J: TRBJ1-2
length: 13
CDR3: CSVRAGLSYGYTF
DNA: TGCAGCGTTAGAGCAGGGCTTAGCTATGGCTACACCTTC

V: TRBV12-5
size: -
D: -
J: TRBJ2-1
length: 13
CDR3: CASGSRGSNEQFF
DNA: TGTGCTAGTGGTTCCAGGGGTTCGAATGAGCAGTTCTTC

V: TRBV7-3
size: -
D: -
J: TRBJ1-1
length: 13
CDR3: CASSLQGNTEAFF
DNA: TGTGCCAGCAGCTTACAGGGAAACACTGAAGCTTTCTTT

V: TRBV2
size: -
D: -
J: TRBJ1-5
length: 16
CDR3: CASTSTRLRSNQPQHF
DNA: TGTGCCAGCACTTCAACCCGTCTGCGGAGCAATCAGCCCCAGCATTTT

V: TRBV18
size: -
D: TRBD2
J: TRBJ2-5
length: 17
CDR3: CASSPLGPGLAEETQYF
DNA: TGTGCCAGCTCACCACTAGGACCGGGACTAGCGGAAGAGACCCAGTACTTC

V: TRBV24-1
size: -
D: -
J: TRBJ2-2
length: 13
CDR3: CATSDRGLGELFF
DNA: TGTGCCACCAGTGATAGGGGTCTCGGGGAGCTGTTTTTT

V: TRBV15
size: -
D: TRBD1
J: TRBJ1-4
length: 16
CDR3: CATSRAKQGAGEKLFF
DNA: TGTGCCACCAGCAGGGCTAAACAGGGGGCGGGAGAAAAACTGTTTTTT

V: TRBV7-9
size: few
D: TRBD2
J: TRBJ2-7
length: 17
CDR3: CASSLEPGLAGGYEQYF
DNA: TGTGCCAGCAGCTTAGAGCCGGGACTAGCGGGTGGCTACGAGCAGTACTTC

V: TRBV5-4
size: -
D: TRBD1
J: TRBJ2-1
length: 15
CDR3: CASSFAGTGGYEQFF
DNA: TGTGCCAGCAGCTTTGCCGGGACAGGGGGATATGAGCAGTTCTTC

V: TRBV25-1
size: -
D: TRBD1
J: TRBJ2-3
length: 16
CDR3: CASSEVAGGRTDTQYF
DNA: TGTGCCAGCAGTGAAGTTGCAGGGGGACGCACAGATACGCAGTATTTT

V: TRBV9
size: -
D: TRBD1
J: TRBJ2-5
length: 14
CDR3: CASSRQGTGETQYF
DNA: TGTGCCAGCAGTCGACAGGGGACAGGAGAGACCCAGTACTTC

V: TRBV9
size: -
D: -
J: TRBJ1-2
length: 19
CDR3: CASSATGSGGHLSGGGYTF
DNA: TGTGCCAGCAGCGCCACCGGGTCGGGGGGACATCTTTCTGGCGGCGGCTACACCTTC

V: TRBV5-4
size: -
D: -
J: TRBJ1-1
length: 13
CDR3: CASSRTVNTEAFF
DNA: TGTGCCAGCAGTAGGACAGTGAACACTGAAGCTTTCTTT

V: TRBV24-1
size: -
D: TRBD1
J: TRBJ2-7
length: 17
CDR3: CATSDLLRDRGLDEQYF
DNA: TGTGCCACCAGTGATTTGCTACGGGACAGGGGGCTCGACGAGCAGTACTTC

V: TRBV10-3
size: once
D: -
J: TRBJ1-2
length: 14
CDR3: CAISESYELYGYTF
DNA: TGTGCCATCAGCGAGAGTTATGAACTCTATGGCTACACCTTC

V: TRBV6-2/TRBV6-3
size: -
D: -
J: TRBJ2-7
length: 15
CDR3: CASSYSFQGGYEQYF
DNA: TGTGCCAGCAGTTACTCTTTTCAGGGGGGCTACGAGCAGTACTTC

V: TRBV7-7
size: -
D: TRBD1
J: TRBJ1-5
length: 17
CDR3: CASSPGQVAPWDQPQHF
DNA: TGTGCCAGCAGTCCCGGACAGGTTGCACCCTGGGATCAGCCCCAGCATTTT